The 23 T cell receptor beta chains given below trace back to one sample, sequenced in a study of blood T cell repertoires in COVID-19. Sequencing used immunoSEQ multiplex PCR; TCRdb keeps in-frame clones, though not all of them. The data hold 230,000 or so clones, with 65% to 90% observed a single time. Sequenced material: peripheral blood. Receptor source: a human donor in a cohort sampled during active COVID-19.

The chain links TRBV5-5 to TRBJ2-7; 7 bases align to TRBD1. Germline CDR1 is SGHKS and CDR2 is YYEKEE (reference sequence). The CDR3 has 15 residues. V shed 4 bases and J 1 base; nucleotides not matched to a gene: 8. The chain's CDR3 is CASSLNRDSSYEQYF. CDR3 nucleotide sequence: TGTGCCAGCAGCCTGAACCGGGACAGTTCCTACGAGCAGTACTTC.

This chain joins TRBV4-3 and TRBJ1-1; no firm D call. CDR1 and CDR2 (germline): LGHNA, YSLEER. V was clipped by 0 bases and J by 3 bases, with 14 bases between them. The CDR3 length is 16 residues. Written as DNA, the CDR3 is TGCGCCAGCAGCCAAGACACGCAGATCGAGGACACTGAAGCTTTCTTT. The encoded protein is CASSQDTQIEDTEAFF.

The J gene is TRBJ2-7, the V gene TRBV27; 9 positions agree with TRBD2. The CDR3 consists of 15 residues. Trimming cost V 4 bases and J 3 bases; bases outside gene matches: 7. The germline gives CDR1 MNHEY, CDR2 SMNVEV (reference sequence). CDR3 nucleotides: TGTGCCAGCAGTTCCTTGGGTAGCGGGAGCTACGAGCAGTACTTC. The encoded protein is CASSSLGSGSYEQYF.

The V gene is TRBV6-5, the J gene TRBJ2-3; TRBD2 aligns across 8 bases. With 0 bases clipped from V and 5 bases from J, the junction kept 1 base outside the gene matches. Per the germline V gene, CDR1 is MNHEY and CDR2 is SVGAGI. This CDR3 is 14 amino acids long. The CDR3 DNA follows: TGTGCCAGCAGTTACTCGCTAGCGGGAGATACGCAGTATTTT. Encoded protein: CASSYSLAGDTQYF.

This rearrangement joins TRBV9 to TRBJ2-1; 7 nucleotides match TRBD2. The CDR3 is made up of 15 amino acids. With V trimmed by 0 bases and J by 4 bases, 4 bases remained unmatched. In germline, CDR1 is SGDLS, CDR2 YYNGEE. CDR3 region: CASSVGTRLYNEQFF. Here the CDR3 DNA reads TGTGCCAGCAGCGTAGGGACTAGGCTATACAATGAGCAGTTCTTC.

This CDR3 is CAWIKDSARNTIYF. CDR3 DNA: TGTGCCTGGATCAAGGACAGTGCGAGAAACACCATATATTTT. The rearrangement links TRBV30 to TRBJ1-3, with D tentatively TRBD1 (6 bases). The ends were cut back, 4 bases at V and 5 bases at J, with 15 bases in the middle. The CDR3 is 14 amino acids. Germline V gene lookup returns CDR1 GTSNPN and CDR2 SVGIG (reference sequence).

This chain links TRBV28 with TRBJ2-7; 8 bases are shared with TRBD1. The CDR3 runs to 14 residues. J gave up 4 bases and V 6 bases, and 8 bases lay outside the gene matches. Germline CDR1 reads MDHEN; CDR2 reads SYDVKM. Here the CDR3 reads CASRMTGDGYEQYF. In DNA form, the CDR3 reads TGTGCCAGCAGGATGACAGGGGATGGTTACGAGCAGTACTTC.

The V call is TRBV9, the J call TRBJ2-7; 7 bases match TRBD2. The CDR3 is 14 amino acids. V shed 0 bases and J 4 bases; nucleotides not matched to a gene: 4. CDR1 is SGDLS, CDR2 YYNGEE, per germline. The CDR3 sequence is CASSVASSGYEQYF. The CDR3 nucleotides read TGTGCCAGCAGCGTAGCGTCTAGCGGATACGAGCAGTACTTC.

The DNA for the CDR3 is TGTGCCAGCAGTTTTTCGGGGAGCAATCAGCCCCAGCATTTT. Residues: CASSFSGSNQPQHF. The chain links TRBV28 to TRBJ1-5; no firm D call. Germline-derived CDR1 and CDR2 are MDHEN and SYDVKM. This CDR3 has 14 amino acids. V was pared by 3 bases and J by 1 base, with 7 bases between.

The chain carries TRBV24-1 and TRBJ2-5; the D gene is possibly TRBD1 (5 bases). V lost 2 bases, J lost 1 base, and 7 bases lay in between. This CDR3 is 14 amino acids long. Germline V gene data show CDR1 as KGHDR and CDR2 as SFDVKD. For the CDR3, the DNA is TGTGCCACCAGTGATTACAGGAGCCAAGAGACCCAGTACTTC. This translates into CATSDYRSQETQYF.

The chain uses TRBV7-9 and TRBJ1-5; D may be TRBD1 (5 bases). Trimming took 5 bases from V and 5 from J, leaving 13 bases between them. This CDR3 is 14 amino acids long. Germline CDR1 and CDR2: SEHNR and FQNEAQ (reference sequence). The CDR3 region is CASSHFGGDQPQHF. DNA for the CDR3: TGTGCCAGCAGCCATTTCGGGGGGGATCAGCCCCAGCATTTT.

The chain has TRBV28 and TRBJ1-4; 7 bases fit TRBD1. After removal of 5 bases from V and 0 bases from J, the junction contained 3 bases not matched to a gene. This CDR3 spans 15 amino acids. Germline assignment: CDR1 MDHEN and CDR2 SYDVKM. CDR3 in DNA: TGTGCCAGCAGTGCCACAGGGGCAACTAATGAAAAACTGTTTTTT. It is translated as CASSATGATNEKLFF.

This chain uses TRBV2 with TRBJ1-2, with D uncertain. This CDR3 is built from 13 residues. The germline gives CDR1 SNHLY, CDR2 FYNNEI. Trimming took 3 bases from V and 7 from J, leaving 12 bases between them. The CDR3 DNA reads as TGTGCCAGCAGTGACGAACCATTGGCTGGCTACACCTTC. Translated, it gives CASSDEPLAGYTF.

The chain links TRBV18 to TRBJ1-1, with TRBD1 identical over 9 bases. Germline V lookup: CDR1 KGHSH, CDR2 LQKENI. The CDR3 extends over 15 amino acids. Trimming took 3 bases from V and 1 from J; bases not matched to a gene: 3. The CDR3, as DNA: TGTGCCAGCTCACCCACAGGGGGCAAGAACACTGAAGCTTTCTTT. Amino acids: CASSPTGGKNTEAFF. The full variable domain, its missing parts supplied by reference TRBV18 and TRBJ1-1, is NAGVMQNPRHLVRRRGQEARLRCSPMKGHSHVYWYRQLPEEGLKFMVYLQKENIIDESGMPKERFSAEFPKEGPSILRIQQVVRGDSAAYFCASSPTGGKNTEAFFGQGTRLTVV.

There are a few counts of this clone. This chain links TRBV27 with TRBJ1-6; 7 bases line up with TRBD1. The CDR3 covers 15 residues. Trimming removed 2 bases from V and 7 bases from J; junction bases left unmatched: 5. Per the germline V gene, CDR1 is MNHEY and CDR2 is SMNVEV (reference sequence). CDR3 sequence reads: CASSLVAGGNSPLHF. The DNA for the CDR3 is TGTGCCAGCAGTTTAGTGGCAGGGGGGAATTCACCCCTCCACTTT.

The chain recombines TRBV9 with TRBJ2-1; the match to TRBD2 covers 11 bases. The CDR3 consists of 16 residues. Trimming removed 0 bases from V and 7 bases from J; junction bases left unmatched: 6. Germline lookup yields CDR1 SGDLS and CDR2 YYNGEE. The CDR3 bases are TGTGCCAGCAGCGTAGGGGTAGCGGGAGGGTCTAATGAGCAGTTCTTC. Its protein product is CASSVGVAGGSNEQFF.

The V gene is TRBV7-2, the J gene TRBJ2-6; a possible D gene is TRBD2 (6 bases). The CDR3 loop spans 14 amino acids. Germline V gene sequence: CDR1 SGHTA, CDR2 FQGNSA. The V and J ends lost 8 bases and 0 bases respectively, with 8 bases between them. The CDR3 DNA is TGTGCCAGCGGGGGAGGCTCTGGGGCCAACGTCCTGACTTTC. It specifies CASGGGSGANVLTF.

The DNA for the CDR3 is TGTGCCAGCAGCCAGGGACAGGTGAGCTCCTACGAGCAGTACTTC. It codes for CASSQGQVSSYEQYF. The V call is TRBV4-2, the J call TRBJ2-7; 8 positions match TRBD1. Looked up from germline, CDR1 is LGHNA and CDR2 is YNFKEQ. The V gene end was trimmed by 3 bases and the J gene end by 0 bases; junction bases not matched to a gene: 4. The CDR3 is 15 residues long.

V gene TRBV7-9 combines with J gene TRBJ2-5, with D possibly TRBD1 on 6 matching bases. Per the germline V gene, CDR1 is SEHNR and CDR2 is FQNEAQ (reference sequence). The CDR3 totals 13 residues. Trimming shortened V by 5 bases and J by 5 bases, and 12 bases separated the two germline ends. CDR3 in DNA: TGTGCCAGCAGCCCCCCGAGGGGGGAGACCCAGTACTTC. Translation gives CASSPPRGETQYF.

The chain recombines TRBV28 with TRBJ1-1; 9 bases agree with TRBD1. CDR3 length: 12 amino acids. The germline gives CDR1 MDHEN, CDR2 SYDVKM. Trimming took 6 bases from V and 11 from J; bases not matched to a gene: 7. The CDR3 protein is CASRGWTGDAFF. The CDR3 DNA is TGTGCCAGCAGGGGATGGACAGGGGATGCTTTCTTT.

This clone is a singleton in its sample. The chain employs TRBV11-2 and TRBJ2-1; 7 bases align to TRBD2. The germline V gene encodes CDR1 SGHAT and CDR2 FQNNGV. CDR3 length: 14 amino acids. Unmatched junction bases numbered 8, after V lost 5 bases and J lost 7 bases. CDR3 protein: CASSLTGGMNEQFF. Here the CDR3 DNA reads TGTGCCAGCAGCCTAACCGGGGGGATGAATGAGCAGTTCTTC. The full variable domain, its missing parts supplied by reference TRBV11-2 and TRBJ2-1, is EAGVAQSPRYKIIEKRQSVAFWCNPISGHATLYWYQQILGQGPKLLIQFQNNGVVDDSQLPKDRFSAERLKGVDSTLKIQPAKLEDSAVYLCASSLTGGMNEQFFGPGTRLTVL.

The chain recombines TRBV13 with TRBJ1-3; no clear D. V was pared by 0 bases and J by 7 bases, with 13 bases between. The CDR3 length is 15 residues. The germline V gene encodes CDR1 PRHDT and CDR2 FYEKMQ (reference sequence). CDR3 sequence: CASSLGLRTGNTIYF. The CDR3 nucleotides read TGTGCCAGCAGCTTAGGCCTCCGTACGGGGAACACCATATATTTT.

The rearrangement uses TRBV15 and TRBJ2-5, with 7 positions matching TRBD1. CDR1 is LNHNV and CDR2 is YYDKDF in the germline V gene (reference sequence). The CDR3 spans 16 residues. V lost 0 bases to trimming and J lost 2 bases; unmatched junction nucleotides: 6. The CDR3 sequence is CATSREMTGRQETQYF. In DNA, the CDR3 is TGTGCCACCAGCAGAGAAATGACAGGGCGTCAAGAGACCCAGTACTTC. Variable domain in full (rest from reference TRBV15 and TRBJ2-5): DAMVIQNPRYQVTQFGKPVTLSCSQTLNHNVMYWYQQKSSQAPKLLFHYYDKDFNNEADTPDNFQSRRPNTSFCFLDIRSPGLGDTAMYLCATSREMTGRQETQYFGPGTRLLVL.